The entry that follows covers one TCR beta chain sequence. What it binds is not known. Per the germline V gene, CDR1 is LGHNA and CDR2 is YSLEER. V gave up 3 bases and J gave up 8 bases, with 11 bases separating them. This CDR3 contains 13 residues. Libraries were prepared by immunoSEQ multiplex PCR; TCRdb keeps only in-frame clonotypes and omits some of them. Counted here are 85,000 to 100,000 clones, approximately 94% occurring once; the ten biggest clones make up roughly 12%. This entry belongs to a study of T cell responses to AZD1222 COVID-19 vaccine. Study-wide findings and caveats: Just 5 to 7 AZD1222 recipients were seropositive at baseline.

The V call is TRBV4-3, the J call TRBJ2-1; TRBD1 might be the D (6 bases). Sequences were derived from peripheral blood, sampled on day 0 of AZD1222 vaccination. The sequence was collected from an adult in good health. As DNA, the CDR3 is TGCGCCAGCAGCCAGCACAGGGTCGATGAGCAGTTCTTC. Its translation is CASSQHRVDEQFF.